What follows are 17 T cell receptor beta chains derived from one specimen sequenced in a study of regulatory T cells in long-lasting Graves disease (dated by TCRdb to about 2021). This sample's time point label indicates: persistent/refractory GD, antithyroid drugs over 5 years with positive TRAb. RNA was extracted from PBMCs in TRIzol for both TCR sequencing and RNA sequencing. Libraries were prepared through multiplex PCR. The instrument given in TCRdb is Illumina HiSeq 4000. To build TCR beta libraries, CDR3 regions were amplified by Arm-PCR using iRepertoire HTBI primers. The raw public reads went through TCRdb reprocessing: fastp at Q25, MiXCR clone calling, in-frame beta chains kept. Each entry is one CDR3 protein sequence, shown with its most common DNA and genes. For this sample the table gives 350,000 to 450,000 distinct CDR3 sequences, of which less than 25% were detected only once. The ten biggest clones cover less than 25% of the sample.

This specimen consisted of peripheral blood mononuclear cells (PBMCs), obtained when the disease was refractory, from a patient treated with antithyroid drugs. The receptor source for this set is a female donor with Graves disease.

For this clonotype: A read error may explain this, as a much larger clone is one base away. The chain is built from TRBV6-4 and TRBJ2-7; 7 nucleotides line up with TRBD1. This CDR3 contains 14 residues. CDR1 is MRHNA, CDR2 SNTAGT, per germline. V gave up 8 bases and J gave up 3 bases; unmatched junction bases: 10. The CDR3 protein is CASGTPGQFYEQYF. The DNA for the CDR3 is TGTGCCAGCGGAACCCCGGGACAGTTCTACGAGCAGTACTTC.

The chain links TRBV19 to TRBJ1-1; D is unresolved. The length of the CDR3 is 13 residues. Germline V gene lookup returns CDR1 LNHDA and CDR2 SQIVND (reference sequence). V was clipped by 7 bases and J by 2 bases, with 11 bases between them. The CDR3 spells CASIKEENTEAFF. CDR3 coding DNA: TGTGCCAGTATAAAGGAGGAAAACACTGAAGCTTTCTTT.

The chain joins TRBV30 to TRBJ1-5; D might be TRBD1 (6 bases). In germline, CDR1 is GTSNPN, CDR2 SVGIG (reference sequence). The CDR3 sequence is 16 residues long. V gave up 5 bases and J gave up 4 bases, with 21 bases separating them. CDR3: CAWGGHGRPGNQPQHF. The CDR3 DNA sequence: TGTGCCTGGGGGGGCCACGGGCGTCCGGGAAATCAGCCCCAGCATTTT.

The V call is TRBV27, the J call TRBJ2-7; 7 bases match TRBD1. Germline CDR1 reads MNHEY; CDR2 reads SMNVEV (reference sequence). The ends lost 0 bases at V and 5 bases at J; junction bases unmatched: 16. The CDR3 is 18 residues long. CDR3 DNA: TGTGCCAGCAGTTTATCACGGTTATACAGGGGAGAGTCCGACGAGCAGTACTTC. Translating it yields CASSLSRLYRGESDEQYF.

This clonotype has ten or more counts. The chain is built from TRBV6-2 or TRBV6-3 and TRBJ2-7, with TRBD1 matching 11 bases. Germline V CDR1 and CDR2: MNHEY, SVGEGT. The CDR3 is made up of 15 amino acids. J lost 5 bases, V lost 0 bases, and 3 bases had no gene match. The CDR3 protein is CASSYSRTGGHEQYF. In DNA, the CDR3 is TGTGCCAGCAGTTACTCGCGGACAGGGGGCCACGAGCAGTACTTC.

The chain links TRBV10-1 to TRBJ1-3; D unclear. The CDR3 consists of 13 residues. V lost 6 bases and J lost 3, with 9 bases in between. Germline loops: CDR1 WNHNN, CDR2 SYGVQD (reference sequence). CDR3 sequence reads: CASSASGGNTIYF. The CDR3 bases are TGCGCCAGCAGCGCATCTGGTGGAAACACCATATATTTT.

In this sample, this clonotype turned up many times. This sequence joins TRBV7-2 and TRBJ2-7; either TRBD1 or TRBD2 may fit D (6 bases each). Germline V gives CDR1 SGHTA, CDR2 FQGNSA. Trimming removed 0 bases at V and 7 bases at J, with 19 bases between. The CDR3 has 16 amino acids. The CDR3 region is CASSLAGGTNGEEQYF. The CDR3 DNA reads TGTGCCAGCAGCTTAGCGGGCGGGACAAATGGAGAAGAGCAGTACTTC.

The chain is built from TRBV7-9 and TRBJ1-2; 10 positions match TRBD1. V dropped 0 bases and J dropped 6; count of bases not matched to a gene: 4. The germline V gene has CDR1 SEHNR and CDR2 FQNEAQ (reference sequence). This CDR3 spans 15 amino acids. This CDR3 is CASSLALDRGDGYTF. The CDR3 bases are TGTGCCAGCAGCTTAGCGTTGGACAGGGGGGATGGCTACACCTTC.

This clonotype was seen more than once but under ten times. A much more abundant neighbour one base away suggests this may be a read error. The chain carries TRBV12-3 or TRBV12-4 and TRBJ2-7, with D possibly matching TRBD2 (6 bases). The CDR3 is 14 residues long. The CDR3 DNA follows: TGTGCCAGCAGTCTCCATAGCGGATCCTACGGGCAGTACTTC. Its protein product is CASSLHSGSYGQYF.

This clonotype was counted at least ten times. The chain joins TRBV28 to TRBJ2-5; D might be TRBD2 (5 bases). The CDR3 extends over 13 amino acids. The germline V and J ends were trimmed by 5 bases and 5 bases, with 12 bases remaining between them. Looked up from germline, CDR1 is MDHEN and CDR2 is SYDVKM. For the CDR3, the DNA is TGTGCCAGCAGTACCCCGGGAAGGGAGACCCAGTACTTC. Protein: CASSTPGRETQYF.

This clonotype turned up a few times. The J gene is TRBJ1-1, the V gene TRBV6-1; 9 nucleotides agree with TRBD1. This CDR3 is built from 15 residues. Looked up from germline, CDR1 is MNHNS and CDR2 is SASEGT. After removal of 6 bases from V and 2 bases from J, the junction contained 7 bases not matched to a gene. The CDR3 loop reads CASSPTDRGNTEAFF. The CDR3 region has the DNA TGTGCCAGCAGCCCAACGGACAGGGGTAACACTGAAGCTTTCTTT.

This clonotype was picked up many times. Here the CDR3 DNA reads TGTGCCACCAGCAGAGCATTCGGGCAGGGGGCCACTGAAGCTTTCTTT. This sequence encodes CATSRAFGQGATEAFF. The V call is TRBV15, the J call TRBJ1-1; 8 bases fit TRBD1. The J segment lost 4 bases and the V segment lost 1 base, leaving 8 bases of the junction unmatched. This CDR3 comprises 16 residues. Germline assignment: CDR1 LNHNV and CDR2 YYDKDF (reference sequence).

The gene calls are TRBV19 and TRBJ2-7, with D maybe TRBD2 (5 bases). The CDR3 is 13 amino acids. V was trimmed by 8 bases and J by 1 base, leaving 12 bases between them. From germline, CDR1 is LNHDA and CDR2 SQIVND (reference sequence). The CDR3 DNA reads as TGTGCCAGTGCAATCGCGGGTTCCTACGAGCAGTACTTC. It yields the protein CASAIAGSYEQYF.

The gene calls are TRBV25-1 and TRBJ2-7; either TRBD1 or TRBD2 may supply D (5 bases each). Germline CDR1 reads MGHDK; CDR2 reads SYGVNS. CDR3 size: 13 residues. With 5 bases removed from V and 4 bases from J, the gap between germline ends came to 12 bases. The CDR3 region is CASSNGGTYEQYF. The DNA of the CDR3 is TGTGCCAGCAGTAATGGGGGTACGTACGAGCAGTACTTC.

This clonotype was seen repeatedly, ten times or more. The chain employs TRBV6-5 and TRBJ2-7, with D hard to call. This CDR3 region has 13 residues. The V and J ends lost 1 base and 5 bases respectively, with 9 bases between them. Germline loops: CDR1 MNHEY, CDR2 SVGAGI. CDR3 bases: TGTGCCAGCAGTTACTTTTTGAATGACGAGCAGTACTTC. It specifies CASSYFLNDEQYF.

At least ten counts were recorded for this clonotype. This chain uses TRBV7-2 with TRBJ2-4, with 11 bases matching TRBD2. The length of the CDR3 is 20 residues. Unmatched junction bases numbered 13, after V lost 0 bases and J lost 3 bases. Germline loops: CDR1 SGHTA, CDR2 FQGNSA. The CDR3 DNA reads as TGTGCCAGCAGCTTAGCCGCGGTTAGCGGGAGGGTAGGGGGCAAAAACATTCAGTACTTC. Its protein is CASSLAAVSGRVGGKNIQYF.

This clonotype was seen more than once but under ten times. The rearrangement joins TRBV20-1 to TRBJ2-7; 9 bases line up with TRBD2. CDR1 DFQATT and CDR2 SNEGSKA come from the germline V gene (reference sequence). This CDR3 spans 17 amino acids. The V gene end was trimmed by 0 bases and the J gene end by 2 bases; junction bases not matched to a gene: 11. CDR3 region: CSARESAGGTLAYEQYF. DNA of the CDR3: TGCAGTGCTAGAGAATCCGCGGGAGGGACCCTCGCCTACGAGCAGTACTTC.